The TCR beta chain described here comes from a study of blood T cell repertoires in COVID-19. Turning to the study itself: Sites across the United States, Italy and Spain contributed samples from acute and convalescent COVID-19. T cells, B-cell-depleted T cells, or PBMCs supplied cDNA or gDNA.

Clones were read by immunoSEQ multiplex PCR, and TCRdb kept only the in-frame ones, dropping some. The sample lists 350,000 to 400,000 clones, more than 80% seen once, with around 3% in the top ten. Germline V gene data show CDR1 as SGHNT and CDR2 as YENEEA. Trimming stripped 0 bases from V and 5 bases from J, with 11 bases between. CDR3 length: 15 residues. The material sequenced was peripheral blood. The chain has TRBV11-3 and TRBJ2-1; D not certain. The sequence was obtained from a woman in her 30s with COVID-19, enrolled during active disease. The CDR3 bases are TGTGCCAGCAGCTTAGACCCAACCCACAACAATGAGCAGTTCTTC. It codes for CASSLDPTHNNEQFF.